This is a list of T cell receptor beta chains from one sample in a study of OX40 agonist ivuxolimab in advanced cancers. Using immunoSEQ multiplex PCR, the repertoire was profiled, and TCRdb retains in-frame clones only, with some absent. The table shows around 18,000 clones, with 83% occurring only once. This specimen was CD4+ or CD8+ T cells sorted from blood, taken in a trial of the OX40 agonist ivuxolimab. The receptors derive from an adult with an advanced solid tumor such as melanoma, head and neck, liver or kidney cancer. CDR3s include the opening cysteine and the closing phenylalanine or tryptophan. For some rows the clone size is stated as once, few or many, or as a class when expanded; others skip it.

V gene	J gene	clone size	CDR3 protein
TRBV28	TRBJ1-2	.	CASMVPPDYGYTF
TRBV29-1	TRBJ2-7	.	CSAALGHKQYF
TRBV10-3	TRBJ1-4	.	CASQGQNNEKLFF
TRBV5-4	TRBJ2-6	.	CASSLGHQSSGANVLTF
TRBV2	TRBJ2-7	.	CASSLRTGYEQYF
TRBV9	TRBJ2-7	.	CASSGDGQLSYEQYF
TRBV20-1	TRBJ1-2	.	CSASPQGGYTF
TRBV27	TRBJ1-4	medium-sized	CASSLRGDEKLFF
TRBV30	TRBJ1-2	.	CAWSRVGHYGYTF
TRBV7-3	TRBJ2-3	once	CASSFPGGDTQYF
TRBV6-1	TRBJ1-5	.	CATWGGTYSNQPQHF
TRBV30	TRBJ1-5	.	CAWTKSFNQPQHF
TRBV2	TRBJ2-2	.	CASSDIAGGVTGELFF
TRBV6-1	TRBJ2-2	few	CASSGGGNTGELFF
TRBV10-3	TRBJ1-1	.	CAISESNRLYTEAFF
TRBV7-7	TRBJ2-2	.	CASSLSSGNTGELFF
TRBV4-1	TRBJ2-1	.	CASSQGLAGGSNEQFF
TRBV7-2	TRBJ2-3	.	CASSGRLGGTDTQYF
TRBV28	TRBJ2-1	.	CASSVAGVRYEQFF
TRBV7-9	TRBJ2-7	.	CASSLETSGSTTYEQYF
TRBV6-1	TRBJ2-1	.	CASSAGTGGDNEQFF
TRBV7-3	TRBJ2-3	.	CASSLSAGVADTQYF
TRBV2	TRBJ2-3	.	CASSRSTDTQYF
TRBV19	TRBJ1-1	.	CASSIEVGGEAFF
TRBV7-3	TRBJ1-3	.	CASSSDRVGGRSGNTIYF
TRBV9	TRBJ2-1	.	CASSMTGTTSYEQFF
TRBV9	TRBJ1-3	.	CASSAAGNSGNTIYF
TRBV4-2	TRBJ2-5	once	CASSRSSTQETQYF
TRBV18	TRBJ2-3	.	CASSRDFYTDTQYF
TRBV19	TRBJ2-7	once	CASTPGGLYEQYF
TRBV18	TRBJ1-1	.	CASSPTPTGSEAFF
TRBV4-3	TRBJ2-5	.	CASSQNPIRDPRQETQYF
TRBV2	TRBJ1-1	.	CASSRDHRNRGTEAFF
TRBV28	TRBJ2-2	.	CASTQSGGNTGELFF
TRBV28	TRBJ2-1	.	CASRHSRTGGGNEQFF
TRBV7-2	TRBJ2-7	.	CASSQRDRDEQYF
TRBV30	TRBJ1-5	.	CAWSPAGLQTTNQPQHF
TRBV28	TRBJ1-2	.	CASSLGDLSYGYTF
TRBV19	TRBJ2-3	.	CASSPRGAADTQYF
TRBV7-2	TRBJ1-2	.	CASSLEGIRGGYTF
TRBV5-1	TRBJ2-1	.	CASSWRGVFDEQFF
TRBV7-6	TRBJ1-1	.	CASSLEPGQGAKEAFF
TRBV6-5	TRBJ2-7	.	CASSSLRDSYEQYF
TRBV6-1	TRBJ1-5	.	CATSVWKSNQPQHF
TRBV5-4	TRBJ2-7	.	CASSLASSGISYEQYF
TRBV4-1	TRBJ2-5	.	CASSQDGLNQETQYF
TRBV19	TRBJ1-1	.	CASSSRRAGNTEAFF
TRBV6-6	TRBJ1-5	.	CASSRTAGNQPQHF
TRBV4-3	TRBJ2-3	.	CASSQGIDSSTDTQYF
TRBV19	TRBJ1-5	.	CASSIVAGTQPQHF
TRBV9	TRBJ2-3	.	CASSGGPSTDTQYF
TRBV6-1	TRBJ1-1	.	CASSVIQGPEAFF
TRBV5-6	TRBJ1-3	.	CASSLFQTGASGNTIYF
TRBV29-1	TRBJ2-7	.	CSVDGGTVYEQYF